The clone carrying this TCR beta chain is a singleton in its sample. CDR3 length: 15 residues. CDR1 and CDR2 (germline): SGHRS, YFSETQ. The trim removed 4 bases at V and 5 bases at J, leaving 9 bases unmatched. Clones were read by immunoSEQ multiplex PCR, and TCRdb kept only the in-frame ones, dropping some. Among 150,000 or so clones listed, about nine tenths were seen once. The data stem from a study of control samples from healthy donors and cancer patients. The chain carries TRBV5-1 and TRBJ2-1; 7 positions match TRBD1. The sample taken for sequencing was blood. This clonotype was sampled from a man aged 40-55 years in good health. Written as DNA, the CDR3 is TGCGCCAGCAGCCTACAGGGGAAAGGGAACAATGAGCAGTTCTTC. This codes for CASSLQGKGNNEQFF.